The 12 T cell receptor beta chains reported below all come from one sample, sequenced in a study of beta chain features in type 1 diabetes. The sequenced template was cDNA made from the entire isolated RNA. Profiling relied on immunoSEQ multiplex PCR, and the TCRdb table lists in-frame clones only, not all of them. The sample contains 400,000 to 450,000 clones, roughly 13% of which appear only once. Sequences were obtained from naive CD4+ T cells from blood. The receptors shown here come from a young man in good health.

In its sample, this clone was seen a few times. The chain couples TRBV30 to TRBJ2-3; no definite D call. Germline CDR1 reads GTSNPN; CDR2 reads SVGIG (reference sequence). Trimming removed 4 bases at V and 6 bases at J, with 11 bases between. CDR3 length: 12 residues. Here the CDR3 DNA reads TGTGCCTGGACGCCCCAATTTGATACGCAGTATTTT. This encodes CAWTPQFDTQYF.

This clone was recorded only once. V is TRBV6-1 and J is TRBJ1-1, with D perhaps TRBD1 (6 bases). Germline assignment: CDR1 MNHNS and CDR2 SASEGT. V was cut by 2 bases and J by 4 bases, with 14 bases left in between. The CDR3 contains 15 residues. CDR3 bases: TGTGCCAGCAGTGAAAGCAGGGGACTTCGCACTGAAGCTTTCTTT. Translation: CASSESRGLRTEAFF.

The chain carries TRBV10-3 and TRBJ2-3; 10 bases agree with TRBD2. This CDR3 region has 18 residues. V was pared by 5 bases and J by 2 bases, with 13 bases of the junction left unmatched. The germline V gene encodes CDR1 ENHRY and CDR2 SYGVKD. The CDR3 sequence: CAISSRLAGEPDTDTQYF. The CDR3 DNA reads TGTGCCATCAGTTCGCGTCTAGCGGGAGAACCTGACACAGATACGCAGTATTTT.

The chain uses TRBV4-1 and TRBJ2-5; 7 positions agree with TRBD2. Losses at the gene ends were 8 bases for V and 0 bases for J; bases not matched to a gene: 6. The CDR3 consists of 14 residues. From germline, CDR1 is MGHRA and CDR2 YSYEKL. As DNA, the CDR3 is TGCGCCAGCCGAGCGGGGACGTACCAAGAGACCCAGTACTTC. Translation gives CASRAGTYQETQYF.

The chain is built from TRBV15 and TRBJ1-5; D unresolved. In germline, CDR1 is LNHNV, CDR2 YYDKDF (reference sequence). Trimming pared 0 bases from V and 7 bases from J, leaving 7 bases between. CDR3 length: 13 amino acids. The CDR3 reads CATSRDVLQPQHF. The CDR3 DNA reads TGTGCCACCAGCAGAGACGTCCTCCAGCCCCAGCATTTT.

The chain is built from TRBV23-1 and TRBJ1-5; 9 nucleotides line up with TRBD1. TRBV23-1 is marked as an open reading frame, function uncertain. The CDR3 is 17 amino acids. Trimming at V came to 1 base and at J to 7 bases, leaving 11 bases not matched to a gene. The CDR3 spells CASSQLGSDRGLQPQHF. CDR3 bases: TGCGCCAGCAGTCAATTAGGTTCGGACAGGGGATTACAGCCCCAGCATTTT.

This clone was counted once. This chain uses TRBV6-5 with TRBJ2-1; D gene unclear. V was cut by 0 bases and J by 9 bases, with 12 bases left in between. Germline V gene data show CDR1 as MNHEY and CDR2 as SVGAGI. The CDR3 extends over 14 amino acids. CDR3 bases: TGTGCCAGCAGTTACTCGACCGTCGATGGTGAGCAGTTCTTC. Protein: CASSYSTVDGEQFF.

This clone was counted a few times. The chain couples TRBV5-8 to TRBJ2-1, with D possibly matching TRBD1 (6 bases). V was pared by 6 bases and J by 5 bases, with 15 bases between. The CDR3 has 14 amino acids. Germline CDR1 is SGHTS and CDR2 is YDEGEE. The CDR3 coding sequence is TGTGCCAGCACCTTCACAGGGACCCACAATGAGCAGTTCTTC. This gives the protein CASTFTGTHNEQFF. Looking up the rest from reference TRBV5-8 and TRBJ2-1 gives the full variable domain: EAGVTQSPTHLIKTRGQQATLRCSPISGHTSVYWYQQALGLGLQFLLWYDEGEERNRGNFPPRFSGRQFPNYSSELNVNALELEDSALYLCASTFTGTHNEQFFGPGTRLTVL.

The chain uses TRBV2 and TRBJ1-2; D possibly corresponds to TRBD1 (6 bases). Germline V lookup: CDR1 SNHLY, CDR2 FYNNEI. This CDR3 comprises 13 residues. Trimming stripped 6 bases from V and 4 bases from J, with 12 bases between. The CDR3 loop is CASRAGQLYGYTF. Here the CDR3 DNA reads TGTGCCAGCAGAGCTGGACAGCTCTATGGCTACACCTTC. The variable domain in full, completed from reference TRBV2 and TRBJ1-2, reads EPEVTQTPSHQVTQMGQEVILRCVPISNHLYFYWYRQILGQKVEFLVSFYNNEISEKSEIFDDQFSVERPDGSNFTLKIRSTKLEDSAMYFCASRAGQLYGYTFGSGTRLTVV.

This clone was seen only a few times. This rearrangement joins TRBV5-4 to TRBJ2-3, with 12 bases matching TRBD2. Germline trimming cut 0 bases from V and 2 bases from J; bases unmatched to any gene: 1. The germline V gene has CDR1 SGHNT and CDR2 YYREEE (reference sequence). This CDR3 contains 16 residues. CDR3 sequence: CASSLGLAGATDTQYF. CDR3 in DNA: TGTGCCAGCAGCTTGGGACTAGCGGGAGCCACAGATACGCAGTATTTT.

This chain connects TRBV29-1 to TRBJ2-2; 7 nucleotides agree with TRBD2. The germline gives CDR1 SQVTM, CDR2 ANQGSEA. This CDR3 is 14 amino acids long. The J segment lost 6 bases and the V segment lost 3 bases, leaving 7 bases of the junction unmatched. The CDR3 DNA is TGCAGCGTTGACCGCGCGGGGGTAGCCGGGGAGCTGTTTTTT. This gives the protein CSVDRAGVAGELFF.

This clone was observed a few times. The CDR3 nucleotides read TGTGCTAGTGGTTTGGTACTAGGAGCACTCCAAGAGACCCAGTACTTC. Its protein product is CASGLVLGALQETQYF. V gene TRBV12-5 combines with J gene TRBJ2-5; a possible D gene is TRBD2 (5 bases). There are 16 residues in the CDR3. Deletions cut 0 bases from V and 1 base from J, with 12 bases between. The germline V gene has CDR1 LGHNT and CDR2 FRNRAP. The full variable domain, completed using reference TRBV12-5 and TRBJ2-5, is DARVTQTPRHKVTEMGQEVTMRCQPILGHNTVFWYRQTMMQGLELLAYFRNRAPLDDSGMPKDRFSAEMPDATLATLKIQPSEPRDSAVYFCASGLVLGALQETQYFGPGTRLLVL.